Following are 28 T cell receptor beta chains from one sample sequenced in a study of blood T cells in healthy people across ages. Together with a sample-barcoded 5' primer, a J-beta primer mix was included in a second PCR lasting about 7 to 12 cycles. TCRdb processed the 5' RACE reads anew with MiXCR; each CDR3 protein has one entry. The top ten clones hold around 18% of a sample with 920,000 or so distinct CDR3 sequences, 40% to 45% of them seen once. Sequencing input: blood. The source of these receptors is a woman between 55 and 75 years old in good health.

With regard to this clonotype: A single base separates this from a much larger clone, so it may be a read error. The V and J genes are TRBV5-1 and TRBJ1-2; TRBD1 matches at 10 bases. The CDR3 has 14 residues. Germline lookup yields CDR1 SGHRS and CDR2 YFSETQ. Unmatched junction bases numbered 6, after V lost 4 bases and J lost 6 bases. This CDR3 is CASSAGTGEHGYTF. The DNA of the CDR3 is TGCGCCAGCAGCGCGGGGACAGGGGAACATGGCTACACCTTC.

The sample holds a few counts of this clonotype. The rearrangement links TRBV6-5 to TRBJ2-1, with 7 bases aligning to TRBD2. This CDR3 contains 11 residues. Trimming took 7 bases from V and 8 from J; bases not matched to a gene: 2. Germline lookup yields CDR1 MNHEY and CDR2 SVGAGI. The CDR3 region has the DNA TGTGCCAGCAACGGGGGGTATGAGCAGTTCTTC. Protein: CASNGGYEQFF.

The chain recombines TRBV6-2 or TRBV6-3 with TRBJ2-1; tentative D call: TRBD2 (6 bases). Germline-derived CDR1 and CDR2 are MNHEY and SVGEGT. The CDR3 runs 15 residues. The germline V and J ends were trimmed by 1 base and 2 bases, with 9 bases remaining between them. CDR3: CASSYLGGTYNEQFF. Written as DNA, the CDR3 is TGTGCCAGCAGTTACTTAGGCGGGACCTACAATGAGCAGTTCTTC.

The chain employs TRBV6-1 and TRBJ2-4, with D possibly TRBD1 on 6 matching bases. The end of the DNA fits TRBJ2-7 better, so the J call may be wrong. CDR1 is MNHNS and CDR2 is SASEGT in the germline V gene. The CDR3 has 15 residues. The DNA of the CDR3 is TGTGCCAGCAGTGAACTGGCAGGGGCTGGGGGCGAGCAGTACTTC. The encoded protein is CASSELAGAGGEQYF.

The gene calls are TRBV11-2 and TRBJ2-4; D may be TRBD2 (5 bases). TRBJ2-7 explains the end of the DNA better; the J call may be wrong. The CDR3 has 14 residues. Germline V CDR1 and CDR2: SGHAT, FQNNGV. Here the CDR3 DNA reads TGTGCCAGCAGCCCCGCGGGCAGAGTCTACGAGCAGTACTTC. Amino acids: CASSPAGRVYEQYF.

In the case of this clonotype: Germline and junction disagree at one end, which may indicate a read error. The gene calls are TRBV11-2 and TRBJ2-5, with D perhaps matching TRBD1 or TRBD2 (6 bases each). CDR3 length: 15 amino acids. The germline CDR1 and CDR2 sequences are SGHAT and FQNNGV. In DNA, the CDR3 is TGTGCCGGCAGCTTAGACTGGGGGGCGGGGGAGACCCAGTACTTC. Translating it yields CAGSLDWGAGETQYF.

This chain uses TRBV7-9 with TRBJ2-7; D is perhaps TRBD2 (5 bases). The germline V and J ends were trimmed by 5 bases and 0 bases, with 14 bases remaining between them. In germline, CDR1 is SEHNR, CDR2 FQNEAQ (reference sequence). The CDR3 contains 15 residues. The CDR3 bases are TGTGCCAGCAGCCCTAAGGACTGGAGCTCCTACGAGCAGTACTTC. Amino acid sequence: CASSPKDWSSYEQYF.

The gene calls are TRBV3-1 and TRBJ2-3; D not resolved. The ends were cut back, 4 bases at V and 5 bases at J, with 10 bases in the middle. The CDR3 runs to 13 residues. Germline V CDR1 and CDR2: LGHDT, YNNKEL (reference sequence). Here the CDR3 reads CASSPSRRDTQYF. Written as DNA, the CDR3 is TGTGCCAGCAGCCCTTCGCGAAGAGATACGCAGTATTTT.

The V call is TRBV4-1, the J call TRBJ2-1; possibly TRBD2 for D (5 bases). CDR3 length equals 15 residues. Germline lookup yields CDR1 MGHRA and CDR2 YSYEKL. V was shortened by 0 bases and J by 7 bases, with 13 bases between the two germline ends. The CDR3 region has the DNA TGCGCCAGCAGCCAAGAAGGGAGTAGCACGAATGAGCAGTTCTTC. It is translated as CASSQEGSSTNEQFF.

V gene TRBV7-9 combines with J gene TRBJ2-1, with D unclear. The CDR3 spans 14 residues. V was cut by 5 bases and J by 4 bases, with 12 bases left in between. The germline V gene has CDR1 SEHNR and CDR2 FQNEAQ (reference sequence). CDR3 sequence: CASSPPNGYNEQFF. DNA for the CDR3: TGTGCCAGCAGCCCCCCGAATGGGTACAATGAGCAGTTCTTC.

The CDR3 nucleotides read TGCAGTGCTAGAGATTGGAGGGCCTTAAAGGGCTACACCTTC. It is translated as CSARDWRALKGYTF. The V gene is TRBV20-1, the J gene TRBJ1-2; D uncertain. Per germline, CDR1 DFQATT and CDR2 SNEGSKA (reference sequence). V was cut by 0 bases and J by 8 bases, with 16 bases left in between. This CDR3 is 14 amino acids long.

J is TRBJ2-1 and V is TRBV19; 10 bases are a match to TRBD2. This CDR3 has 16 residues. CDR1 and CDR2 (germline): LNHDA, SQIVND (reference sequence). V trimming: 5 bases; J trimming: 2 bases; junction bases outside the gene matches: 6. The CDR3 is CASSLSGRPTYNEQFF. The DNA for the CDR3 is TGTGCCAGTAGTCTTAGCGGGAGGCCTACCTACAATGAGCAGTTCTTC.

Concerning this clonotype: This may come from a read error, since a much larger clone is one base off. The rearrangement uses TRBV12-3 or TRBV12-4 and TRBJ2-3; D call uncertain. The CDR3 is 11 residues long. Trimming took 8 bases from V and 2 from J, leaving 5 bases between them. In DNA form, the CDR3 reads TGTGCCAGCGCTGTCACAGATACGCAGTATTTT. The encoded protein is CASAVTDTQYF.

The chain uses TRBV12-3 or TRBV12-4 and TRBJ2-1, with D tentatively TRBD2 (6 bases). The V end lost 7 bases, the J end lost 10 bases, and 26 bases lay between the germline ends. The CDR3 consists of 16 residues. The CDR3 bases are TGTGCCAGCAAACCCACTCCGGGACTGGGAGAAAAAGAGCAGTTCTTC. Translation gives CASKPTPGLGEKEQFF.

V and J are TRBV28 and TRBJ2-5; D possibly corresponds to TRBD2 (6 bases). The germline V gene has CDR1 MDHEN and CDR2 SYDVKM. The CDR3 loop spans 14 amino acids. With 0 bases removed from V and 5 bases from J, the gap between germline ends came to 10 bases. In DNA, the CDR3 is TGTGCCAGCAGTTTATGGGGGGGTGGGGAGACCCAGTACTTC. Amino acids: CASSLWGGGETQYF.

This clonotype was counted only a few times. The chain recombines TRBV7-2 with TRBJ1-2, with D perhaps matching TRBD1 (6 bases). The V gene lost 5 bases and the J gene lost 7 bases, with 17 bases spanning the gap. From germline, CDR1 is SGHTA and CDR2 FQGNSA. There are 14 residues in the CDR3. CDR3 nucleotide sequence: TGTGCCAGCAGCCCGTCTACAGGGATAGGTGGCTACACCTTC. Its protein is CASSPSTGIGGYTF.

CDR3 sequence (DNA): TGTGCCAGTCGTCCCGGGACTCCAGTCTACGAGCAGTACTTC. It translates to CASRPGTPVYEQYF. J is TRBJ2-7 and V is TRBV28, with D tentatively TRBD2 (6 bases). V shed 9 bases and J shed 3 bases, with 18 bases lying between them. Germline-derived CDR1 and CDR2 are MDHEN and SYDVKM. The CDR3 is made up of 14 amino acids.

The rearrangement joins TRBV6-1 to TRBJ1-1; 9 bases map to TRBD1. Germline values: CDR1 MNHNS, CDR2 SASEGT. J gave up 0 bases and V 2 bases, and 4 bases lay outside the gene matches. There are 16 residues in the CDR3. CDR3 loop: CASSEQTGGLNTEAFF. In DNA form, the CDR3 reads TGTGCCAGCAGTGAACAGACAGGGGGTTTGAACACTGAAGCTTTCTTT.

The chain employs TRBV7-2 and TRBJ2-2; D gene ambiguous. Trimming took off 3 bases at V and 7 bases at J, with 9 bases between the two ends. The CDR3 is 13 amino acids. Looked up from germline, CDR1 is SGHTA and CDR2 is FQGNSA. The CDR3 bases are TGTGCCAGCAGCTTCTCCTTAGGCGGGGAGCTGTTTTTT. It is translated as CASSFSLGGELFF.

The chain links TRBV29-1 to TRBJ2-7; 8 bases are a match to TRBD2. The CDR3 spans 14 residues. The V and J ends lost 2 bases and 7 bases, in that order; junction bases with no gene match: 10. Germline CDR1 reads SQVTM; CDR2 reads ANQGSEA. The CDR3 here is CSVESSGIGNEQYF. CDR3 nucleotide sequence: TGCAGCGTTGAAAGTAGCGGGATCGGCAATGAGCAGTACTTC.

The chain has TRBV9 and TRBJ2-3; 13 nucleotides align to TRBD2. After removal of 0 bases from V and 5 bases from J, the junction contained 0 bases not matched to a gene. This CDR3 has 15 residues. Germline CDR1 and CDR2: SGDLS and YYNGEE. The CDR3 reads CASSVGLAGGDTQYF. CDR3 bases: TGTGCCAGCAGCGTAGGACTAGCGGGAGGAGATACGCAGTATTTT.

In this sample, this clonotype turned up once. DNA for the CDR3: TGTGCCAGCAGCAAAGCGGGGGGGGGTAGCACTGAAGCTTTCTTT. Amino acid sequence: CASSKAGGGSTEAFF. This chain connects TRBV21-1 to TRBJ1-1; the table's D call TRBD1 went unverified against the DNA. TRBV21-1 is a recognized pseudogene. This CDR3 comprises 15 residues.

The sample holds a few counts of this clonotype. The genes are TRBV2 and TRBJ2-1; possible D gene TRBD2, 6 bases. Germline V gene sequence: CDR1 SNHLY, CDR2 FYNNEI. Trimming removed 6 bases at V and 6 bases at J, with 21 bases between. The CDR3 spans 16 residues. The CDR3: CASRGLRGEVTNEQFF. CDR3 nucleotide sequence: TGTGCCAGCAGGGGGTTAAGAGGGGAGGTTACCAATGAGCAGTTCTTC.

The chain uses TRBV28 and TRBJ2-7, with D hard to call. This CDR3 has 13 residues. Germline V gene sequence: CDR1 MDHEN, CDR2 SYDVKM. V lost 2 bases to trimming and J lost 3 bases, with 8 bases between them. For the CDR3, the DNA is TGTGCCAGCAGTTTACCTAGACTCTACGAGCAGTACTTC. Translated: CASSLPRLYEQYF.

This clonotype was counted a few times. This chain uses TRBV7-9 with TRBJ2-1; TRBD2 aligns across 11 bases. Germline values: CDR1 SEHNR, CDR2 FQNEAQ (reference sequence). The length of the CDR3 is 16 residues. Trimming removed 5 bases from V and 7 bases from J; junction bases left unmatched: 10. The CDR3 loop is CASSGRLAGYGNEQFF. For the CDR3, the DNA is TGTGCCAGCAGCGGGCGACTAGCGGGATATGGAAATGAGCAGTTCTTC.

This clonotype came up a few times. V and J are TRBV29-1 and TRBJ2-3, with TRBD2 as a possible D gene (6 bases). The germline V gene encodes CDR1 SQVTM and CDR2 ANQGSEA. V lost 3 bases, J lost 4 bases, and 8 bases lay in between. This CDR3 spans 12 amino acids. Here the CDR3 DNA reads TGCAGCGTTGAGGAGGGCCCAGATACGCAGTATTTT. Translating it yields CSVEEGPDTQYF.

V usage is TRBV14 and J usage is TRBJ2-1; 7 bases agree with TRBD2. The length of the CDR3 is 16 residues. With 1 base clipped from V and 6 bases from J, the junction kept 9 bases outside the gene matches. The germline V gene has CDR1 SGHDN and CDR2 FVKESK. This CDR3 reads CASSQVGGRAANEQFF. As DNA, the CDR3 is TGTGCCAGCAGCCAAGTCGGGGGGAGGGCCGCCAATGAGCAGTTCTTC.

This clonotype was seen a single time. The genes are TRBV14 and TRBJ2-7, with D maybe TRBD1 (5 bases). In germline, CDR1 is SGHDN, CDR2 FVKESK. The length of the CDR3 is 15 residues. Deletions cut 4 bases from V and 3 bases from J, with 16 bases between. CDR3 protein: CASSLNGRGDYEQYF. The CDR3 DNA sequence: TGTGCCAGCAGCCTTAATGGAAGGGGTGACTACGAGCAGTACTTC.